This entry lists 19 T cell receptor beta chains sequenced from one sample in a study of CD8 T cells in Susac syndrome. Random hexamers were used to reverse transcribe an amount of about 0.5 to 1 ug RNA. TCRdb itself ran the immunoSEQ multiplex PCR reads through MiXCR, one entry per CDR3 protein. The sample contains roughly 150,000 distinct CDR3 sequences, 95% to 96% of which appear only once. Sequenced sample: CD8+ T cells from PBMCs. These receptors all stem from a human donor with multiple sclerosis.

V gene TRBV23-1 combines with J gene TRBJ1-5; TRBD1 might be the D (5 bases). TRBV23-1 qualifies as an ORF whose function is uncertain. The CDR3 is 16 residues long. Trimming shortened V by 2 bases and J by 5 bases, and 16 bases separated the two germline ends. CDR3 sequence (DNA): TGCGCCAGCAGTCAACCCGGGGCACCCTGTCATCAGCCCCAGCATTTT. This sequence encodes CASSQPGAPCHQPQHF.

DNA for the CDR3: TGTGCCAGCAGCGTGAGTAGCACAGATACGCAGTATTTT. Its translation: CASSVSSTDTQYF. V is TRBV9 and J is TRBJ2-3, with unresolved D. Per the germline V gene, CDR1 is SGDLS and CDR2 is YYNGEE. The CDR3 runs to 13 residues. The V gene lost 2 bases and the J gene lost 0 bases, with 4 bases spanning the gap.

V is TRBV12-3 or TRBV12-4 and J is TRBJ1-4, with unresolved D. V was pared by 6 bases and J by 4 bases, with 9 bases between. This CDR3 spans 13 amino acids. The CDR3, as DNA: TGTGCCAGCAGACCGGCCCTTAATGAAAAACTGTTTTTT. Translation gives CASRPALNEKLFF.

The J gene is TRBJ1-1, the V gene TRBV25-1, with 7 bases lining up with TRBD1. Germline CDR1 MGHDK, CDR2 SYGVNS. V lost 6 bases to trimming and J lost 6 bases; unmatched junction nucleotides: 19. CDR3 length: 17 amino acids. This CDR3 is CASSQWDSRTRGAEAFF. CDR3 DNA sequence: TGTGCCAGCAGCCAATGGGACAGTCGAACTAGAGGGGCTGAAGCTTTCTTT.

The chain combines TRBV2 with TRBJ2-7; D not resolved. The V gene's germline CDR1 is SNHLY and CDR2 FYNNEI. V shed 7 bases and J shed 0 bases, with 10 bases lying between them. The CDR3 consists of 13 residues. The CDR3 DNA follows: TGTGCCAGCATGGAAAGCTTCTCCTACGAGCAGTACGTC. Protein sequence: CASMESFSYEQYV.

The gene calls are TRBV19 and TRBJ2-1, with unresolved D. CDR1 and CDR2 from the germline V gene are LNHDA and SQIVND (reference sequence). This CDR3 has 13 residues. V gave up 4 bases and J gave up 4 bases, with 8 bases separating them. The CDR3 sequence is CASSSAPYNEQFF. The CDR3 coding sequence is TGTGCCAGTAGTAGTGCACCTTACAATGAGCAGTTCTTC.

The chain recombines TRBV11-2 with TRBJ2-7, with TRBD1 identical over 7 bases. V lost 1 base and J lost 4; bases outside the gene matches: 4. Germline-derived CDR1 and CDR2 are SGHAT and FQNNGV. The CDR3 contains 14 residues. As DNA, the CDR3 is TGTGCCAGCAGCTTAGGAGGGGGCAAATACGAGCAGTACTTC. Amino acids: CASSLGGGKYEQYF.

V and J are TRBV7-9 and TRBJ2-1; TRBD1 aligns across 7 bases. There are 16 residues in the CDR3. The ends lost 5 bases at V and 3 bases at J; junction bases unmatched: 10. Germline V gene lookup returns CDR1 SEHNR and CDR2 FQNEAQ (reference sequence). The CDR3 DNA is TGTGCCAGCAGCCGACTCCCGGGACAGCACTACAATGAGCAGTTCTTC. Translating gives CASSRLPGQHYNEQFF.

The rearrangement links TRBV2 to TRBJ1-5; unclear D gene. Germline CDR1 and CDR2: SNHLY and FYNNEI. Trimming shortened V by 3 bases and J by 6 bases, and 12 bases separated the two germline ends. CDR3 length equals 14 residues. CDR3 loop: CASSERGAGQPQHF. For the CDR3, the DNA is TGTGCCAGCAGTGAGCGAGGCGCGGGTCAGCCCCAGCATTTT. The full variable domain, in which reference TRBV2 and TRBJ1-5 provide the parts outside the CDR3, is EPEVTQTPSHQVTQMGQEVILRCVPISNHLYFYWYRQILGQKVEFLVSFYNNEISEKSEIFDDQFSVERPDGSNFTLKIRSTKLEDSAMYFCASSERGAGQPQHFGDGTRLSIL.

The V and J genes are TRBV4-1 and TRBJ2-7; D gene ambiguous. Per the germline V gene, CDR1 is MGHRA and CDR2 is YSYEKL. This CDR3 has 14 residues. Trimming took 0 bases from V and 0 from J, leaving 6 bases between them. CDR3 protein: CASSQDSYSYEQYV. CDR3 nucleotides: TGCGCCAGCAGCCAAGACTCCTACTCCTACGAGCAGTACGTC.

The chain combines TRBV6-5 with TRBJ1-5, with D tentatively TRBD1 (6 bases). Trimming removed 11 bases at V and 4 bases at J, with 9 bases between. The CDR3 consists of 11 residues. Per the germline V gene, CDR1 is MNHEY and CDR2 is SVGAGI. The CDR3 here is CAAGANQPQHF. The CDR3 DNA reads TGTGCCGCAGGGGCGAATCAGCCCCAGCATTTT.

The J gene is TRBJ2-4, the V gene TRBV7-9, with TRBD1 identical over 11 bases. The germline gives CDR1 SEHNR, CDR2 FQNEAQ (reference sequence). V shed 5 bases, J shed 8 bases, and the junction held 5 bases outside the gene matches. The CDR3 runs 14 residues. The CDR3 loop is CASSPGTGGDIQYF. CDR3 nucleotides: TGTGCCAGCAGCCCTGGGACAGGGGGGGACATTCAGTACTTC.

The rearrangement uses TRBV30 and TRBJ1-1; weak D call: TRBD1 (5 bases). The V and J ends lost 2 bases and 0 bases respectively, with 10 bases between them. Germline V gene data show CDR1 as GTSNPN and CDR2 as SVGIG (reference sequence). CDR3 size: 14 residues. CDR3 residues: CAWSPGPLNTEAFF. The CDR3 coding sequence is TGTGCCTGGAGTCCGGGACCCCTGAACACTGAAGCTTTCTTT.

The chain recombines TRBV12-3 or TRBV12-4 with TRBJ1-1, with TRBD1 matching over 9 bases. The V and J ends lost 5 bases and 5 bases, in that order; junction bases with no gene match: 9. CDR3 length equals 15 residues. CDR3 sequence: CASSAPGQGWTEAFF. DNA of the CDR3: TGTGCCAGCAGTGCCCCTGGACAGGGGTGGACTGAAGCTTTCTTT.

V is TRBV4-1 and J is TRBJ1-5; D is possibly TRBD1 (6 bases). The CDR3 extends over 14 amino acids. Trimming stripped 2 bases from V and 7 bases from J, with 12 bases between. Germline CDR1 and CDR2: MGHRA and YSYEKL. The CDR3 DNA reads TGCGCCAGCAGCCAATTGGACAGACAACAGCCCCAGCATTTT. It encodes CASSQLDRQQPQHF.

V and J are TRBV2 and TRBJ2-1; 7 bases fit TRBD2. The CDR3 extends over 14 amino acids. Germline-derived CDR1 and CDR2 are SNHLY and FYNNEI. The V gene end was trimmed by 4 bases and the J gene end by 6 bases; junction bases not matched to a gene: 6. CDR3 sequence: CASSGRGYGNEQFF. DNA of the CDR3: TGTGCCAGCAGTGGGCGGGGGTACGGCAATGAGCAGTTCTTC.

The rearrangement uses TRBV29-1 and TRBJ2-1; 8 positions agree with TRBD2. The germline V gene has CDR1 SQVTM and CDR2 ANQGSEA. CDR3 size: 14 residues. V was pared by 7 bases and J by 4 bases, with 9 bases of the junction left unmatched. This chain's CDR3 is CSAETSGGYNEQFF. In DNA, the CDR3 is TGCAGCGCCGAAACCAGCGGGGGTTACAATGAGCAGTTCTTC.

This chain links TRBV12-3 or TRBV12-4 with TRBJ2-5, with a weak D call TRBD1 (6 bases). V dropped 5 bases and J dropped 3 bases, with 10 bases sitting between them. The CDR3 runs 13 residues. CDR3 amino acids: CASSADSEETQYF. CDR3 nucleotide sequence: TGTGCCAGCAGTGCGGACAGCGAAGAGACCCAGTACTTC.

The chain is built from TRBV2 and TRBJ2-3, with 8 bases lining up with TRBD2. The V gene's germline CDR1 is SNHLY and CDR2 FYNNEI. This CDR3 spans 15 amino acids. Trimming took 5 bases from V and 4 from J; bases not matched to a gene: 8. The CDR3 DNA reads TGTGCCAGCAGTCCGTTGGCGGGGGGCTCAGATACGCAGTATTTT. Amino acids: CASSPLAGGSDTQYF.